This T cell receptor (beta chain) originates from a study of T cells in Graves' hyperthyroidism and ophthalmopathy. Overall study results and limits: The blood repertoire included most of the expanded thyroid clonotypes above 0.001.

Trimming cost V 3 bases and J 3 bases, with 12 bases left between them. This CDR3 spans 13 amino acids. Germline values: CDR1 DFQATT, CDR2 SNEGSKA (reference sequence). As regards this clonotype: What it recognizes is unknown.

Amplified regions were TCR beta CDR3 sequences from RNA transcripts. The HTBI primer set drove a first-round RT-PCR of the TCR CDR3. TCRdb reprocessed the multiplex PCR reads via MiXCR and lists one record per CDR3 protein. The profile shows roughly 840,000 distinct CDR3 sequences, 35% to 45% of them singletons. Sequencing was done on a sample of blood. The chain recombines TRBV20-1 with TRBJ2-7; tentatively, D is TRBD1 (5 bases). The clonotype originates from a man younger than 35 with Graves' hyperthyroidism. CDR3 in DNA: TGCAGTGCTAGGTCTCCACAGGTCTACGAGCAGTACTTC. Translating it yields CSARSPQVYEQYF.